The entry below describes one T cell receptor (beta chain). The repertoire was sequenced with immunoSEQ multiplex PCR; TCRdb's copy has only in-frame clones and lacks some. Of 10,000 to 15,000 clones listed, roughly four fifths are singletons. The data were obtained in a study of pediatric ulcerative colitis. The rectum was sampled with one to two pinch biopsies at colonoscopy. The germline gives CDR1 SEHNR, CDR2 FQNEAQ (reference sequence). V was shortened by 5 bases and J by 5 bases, with 22 bases between the two germline ends. The CDR3 runs 18 residues. The sequenced sample was gut tissue. V is TRBV7-9 and J is TRBJ2-6; D not resolved. This receptor was obtained from a boy between 10 and 17 years old who was a control in a study of pediatric ulcerative colitis. In DNA, the CDR3 is TGTGCCAGCAGCGTCAGGTTATACAGACAAAGTCGGGCCAACGTCCTGACTTTC. It encodes CASSVRLYRQSRANVLTF.